This is a list of T cell receptor beta chains from one sample in a study of Tregs in tolerant kidney transplant recipients. Assay: immunoSEQ multiplex PCR; the TCRdb copy retains only in-frame clones and omits some. This table holds 15,000 to 20,000 clones, 61% found once. Their antigens are not known. The sample consisted of Tregs from blood cultured with allogeneic cells. These TCRs come from a human donor in good health. Each CDR3 is given with its conserved first and last residue. A D gene is named only where the DNA matches it firmly. Only part of the rows carry a size: once, few, many, or a class if the clone is expanded.

J: TRBJ1-4
V: TRBV5-1
size: .
D: .
length: 15
CDR3: CASSPTGALNEKLFF
DNA: TGCGCCAGCAGCCCGACGGGGGCCTTAAATGAAAAACTGTTTTTT

J: TRBJ1-3
V: TRBV19
size: .
D: .
length: 13
CDR3: CATSSDSGNTIYF
DNA: TGTGCCACCTCCAGCGACTCTGGAAACACCATATATTTT

J: TRBJ1-4
V: TRBV6-4
size: .
D: TRBD1
length: 20
CDR3: CASTTKGQQGVLPGNEKLFF
DNA: TGTGCCAGCACCACGAAAGGCCAACAGGGGGTTCTCCCTGGTAATGAAAAACTGTTTTTT

J: TRBJ2-5
V: TRBV30
size: many
D: .
length: 15
CDR3: CAWSTGQAIQETQYF
DNA: TGTGCCTGGAGTACGGGCCAGGCGATACAAGAGACCCAGTACTTC

J: TRBJ1-1
V: TRBV6-5
size: few
D: .
length: 11
CDR3: CASSRAAEAFF
DNA: TGTGCCAGCAGTCGCGCGGCTGAAGCTTTCTTT

J: TRBJ2-2
V: TRBV4-2
size: .
D: TRBD2
length: 16
CDR3: CASSQGLAGNTGELFF
DNA: TGTGCCAGCAGCCAAGGACTAGCGGGGAACACCGGGGAGCTGTTTTTT

J: TRBJ2-7
V: TRBV10-2
size: .
D: TRBD2
length: 14
CDR3: CASTSTSGGDEQYF
DNA: TGCGCCAGCACCTCGACTAGCGGGGGGGACGAGCAGTACTTC

J: TRBJ2-6
V: TRBV5-1
size: medium-sized
D: .
length: 15
CDR3: CASSLRVSGANVLTF
DNA: TGCGCCAGCAGCTTAAGGGTGTCAGGGGCCAACGTCCTGACTTTC

J: TRBJ2-5
V: TRBV6-5
size: .
D: TRBD1
length: 15
CDR3: CASRRQGNAQETQYF
DNA: TGTGCCAGCAGAAGACAGGGAAATGCCCAAGAGACCCAGTACTTC

J: TRBJ2-6
V: TRBV14
size: .
D: .
length: 14
CDR3: CASSLESRANVLTF
DNA: TGTGCCAGCAGCCTTGAAAGTCGGGCCAACGTCCTGACTTTC

J: TRBJ1-2
V: TRBV7-8
size: few
D: .
length: 15
CDR3: CASSLDGRSRYGYTF
DNA: TGTGCCAGCAGCTTAGATGGGCGCTCCCGCTATGGCTACACCTTC

J: TRBJ1-5
V: TRBV19
size: many
D: .
length: 14
CDR3: CASSLSGADQPQHF
DNA: TGTGCCAGTAGTCTCTCGGGCGCCGATCAGCCCCAGCATTTT

J: TRBJ1-1
V: TRBV6-5
size: .
D: .
length: 11
CDR3: CASSPITEAFF
DNA: TGTGCCAGCAGCCCCATCACTGAAGCTTTCTTT

J: TRBJ1-6
V: TRBV28
size: .
D: TRBD1
length: 15
CDR3: CASRFGTANNSPLHF
DNA: TGTGCCAGCAGATTCGGGACAGCCAATAATTCACCCCTCCACTTT

J: TRBJ2-1
V: TRBV7-6
size: .
D: TRBD2
length: 19
CDR3: CASRPTPGTSASSYNEQFF
DNA: TGTGCCAGCAGACCTACCCCCGGGACTAGCGCAAGCTCCTACAATGAGCAGTTCTTC

J: TRBJ1-1
V: TRBV21-1
size: .
D: .
length: 15
CDR3: CASSKEFIMNTEAFF
DNA: TGTGCCAGCAGCAAAGAATTCATCATGAACACTGAAGCTTTCTTT

J: TRBJ2-1
V: TRBV2
size: .
D: TRBD2
length: 13
CDR3: CASGGTRRGEQFF
DNA: TGTGCCAGCGGGGGGACTAGGAGGGGTGAGCAGTTCTTC

J: TRBJ2-3
V: TRBV5-1
size: .
D: TRBD2
length: 15
CDR3: CASSLRLAVDHTQYF
DNA: TGCGCCAGCAGCCTTAGACTAGCGGTGGATCATACGCAGTATTTT